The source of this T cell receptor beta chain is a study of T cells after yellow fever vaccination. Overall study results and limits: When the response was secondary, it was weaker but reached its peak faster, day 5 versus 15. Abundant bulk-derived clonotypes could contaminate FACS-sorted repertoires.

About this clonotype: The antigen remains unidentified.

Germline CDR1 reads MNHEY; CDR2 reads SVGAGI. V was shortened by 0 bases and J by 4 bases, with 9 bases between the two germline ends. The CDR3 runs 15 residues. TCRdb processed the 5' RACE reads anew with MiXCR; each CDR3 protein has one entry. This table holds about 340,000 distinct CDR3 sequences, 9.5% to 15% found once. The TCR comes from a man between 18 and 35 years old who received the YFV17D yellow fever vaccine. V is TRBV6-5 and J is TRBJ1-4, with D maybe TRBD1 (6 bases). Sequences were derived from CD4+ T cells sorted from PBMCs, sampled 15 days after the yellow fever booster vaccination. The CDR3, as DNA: TGTGCCAGCAGTTACTCGGTCAGGGGTAATGAAAAACTGTTTTTT. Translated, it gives CASSYSVRGNEKLFF.